The source of this TCR beta chain is a study of T cells in Graves' hyperthyroidism and ophthalmopathy. Hyperthyroidism in the patients, aged 18 to 65, was newly diagnosed and under 2 months in duration. Clinical symptoms, serum thyroxine, TRAb, thyroid ultrasound and orbital computed tomography established diagnosis. There are 14 residues in the CDR3. CDR1 LNHDA and CDR2 SQIVND come from the germline V gene (reference sequence). V dropped 3 bases and J dropped 4 bases, with 12 bases sitting between them. The source material, RNA transcripts, was used to amplify TCR beta CDR3 regions. In the first-round RT-PCR of the TCR CDR3, the HTBI primer set was used. A single record per CDR3 protein comes from TCRdb applying MiXCR to the multiplex PCR reads. This table has about 610,000 distinct CDR3 sequences, roughly 46% appearing once. This clonotype came up once. A read error may be the cause here, since a much bigger clone is one base away.

The V and J genes are TRBV19 and TRBJ1-1; weak D call: TRBD1 (6 bases). Sequences were obtained from peripheral blood or thyroid tissue (not recorded which). This receptor was identified in a young woman with Graves' hyperthyroidism. The CDR3 sequence: CASSIRGASTEAFF. The CDR3 DNA follows: TGTGCCAGTAGTATTCGGGGGGCTAGCACTGAAGCTTTCTTT.